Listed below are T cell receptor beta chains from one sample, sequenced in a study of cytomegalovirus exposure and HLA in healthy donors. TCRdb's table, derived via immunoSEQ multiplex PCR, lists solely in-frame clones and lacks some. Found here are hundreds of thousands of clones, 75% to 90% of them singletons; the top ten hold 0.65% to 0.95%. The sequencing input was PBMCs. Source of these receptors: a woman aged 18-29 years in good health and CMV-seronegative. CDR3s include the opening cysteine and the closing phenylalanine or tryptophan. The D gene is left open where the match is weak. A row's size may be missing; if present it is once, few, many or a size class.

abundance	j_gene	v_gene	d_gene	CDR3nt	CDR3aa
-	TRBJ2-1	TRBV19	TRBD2	TGTGCCAGTAGTATCCTCGCTAATAGCGGGAGTTTGTACAATGAGCAGTTCTTC	CASSILANSGSLYNEQFF
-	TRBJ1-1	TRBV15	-	TGTGCCACCAGCAGAGATGTCGGGGGTCGGACTGAAGCTTTCTTT	CATSRDVGGRTEAFF
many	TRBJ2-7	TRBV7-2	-	TGTGCCAGCAGCTTAGCTCCCCCGGGGTCGTCGTACGAGCAGTACTTC	CASSLAPPGSSYEQYF
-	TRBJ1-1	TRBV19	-	TGTGCCAGTAGTATAGGTCAGGCGCGGGGCGGAGCTTTCTTT	CASSIGQARGGAFF
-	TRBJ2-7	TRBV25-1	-	TGTGCCAGCAGTGCGGGACACCGACTTTACGAGCAGTACTTC	CASSAGHRLYEQYF
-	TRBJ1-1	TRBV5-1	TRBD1	TGCGCCAGCAGCTCAGGAATAGGGGGCAGAAAAGCTTTCTTT	CASSSGIGGRKAFF
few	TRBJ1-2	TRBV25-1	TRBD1	TGTGCCAGCAGCCCAGGACAGGGCTATGGCTACACCTTC	CASSPGQGYGYTF
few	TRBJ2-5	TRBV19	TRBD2	TGTGCCAGTAGTATGACTAGCGGGGGGCAAGAGACCCAGTACTTC	CASSMTSGGQETQYF
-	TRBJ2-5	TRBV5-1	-	TGCGCCAGCAGCTCGCCGGCGGCCGAAGAGACCCAGTACTTC	CASSSPAAEETQYF
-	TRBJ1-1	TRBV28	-	TGTGCCAGCAGTTCCCAGGACAGAACGAACACTGAAGCTTTCTTT	CASSSQDRTNTEAFF
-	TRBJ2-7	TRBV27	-	TGTGCCAGCAGCCACACAGGGTTCGACGAGCAGTACTTC	CASSHTGFDEQYF
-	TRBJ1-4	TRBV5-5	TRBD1	TGTGCCAGCAGCCGTGACAGGGGTCTAGAAAAACTGTTTTTT	CASSRDRGLEKLFF
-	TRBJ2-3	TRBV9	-	TGTGCCAGCAGCGTAGGCGGGGTCAGCACAGATACGCAGTATTTT	CASSVGGVSTDTQYF
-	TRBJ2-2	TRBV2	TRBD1	TGTGCCAGCAGGCCGGCCGGGACAGCTACCGGGGAGCTGTTTTTT	CASRPAGTATGELFF
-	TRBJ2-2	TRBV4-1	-	TGCGCCAGCAGCCCTCTAGCCGGGGGCACCGGGGAGCTGTTTTTT	CASSPLAGGTGELFF
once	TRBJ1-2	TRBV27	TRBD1	TGTGCCAGCAGTCGTTCGGGGACAGGGACCTATGGCTACACCTTC	CASSRSGTGTYGYTF
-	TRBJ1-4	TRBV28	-	TGTGCCAGCAGTTTACGGACAGTCGCTGCAACTAATGAAAAACTGTTTTTT	CASSLRTVAATNEKLFF
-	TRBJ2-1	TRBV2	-	TGTGCCAGCAGTGAGGGTCTAGCCTACAATGAGCAGTTCTTC	CASSEGLAYNEQFF